One and the same sample provided the 28 T cell receptor beta chains below, sequenced in a study of regulatory T cells in long-lasting Graves disease. Time point here: newly diagnosed GD, antithyroid drugs for less than 3 months. RNA isolated from PBMCs was used to make the TCR library. The TCR beta library used iRepertoire HTBI primers with Arm-PCR amplification of CDR3. TCRdb reprocessed the multiplex PCR reads via MiXCR and lists one record per CDR3 protein. The sample shows a few hundred thousand distinct CDR3 sequences, 16% of them seen only once. These data are also associated with another study on T cells in Graves' hyperthyroidism and ophthalmopathy.

This material consisted of peripheral blood mononuclear cells (PBMCs), taken at new diagnosis, from a patient treated with antithyroid drugs. These receptors all stem from a man in his forties or fifties with Graves disease.

The chain carries TRBV19 and TRBJ2-2; D gene unclear. Germline CDR1 reads LNHDA; CDR2 reads SQIVND (reference sequence). There are 12 residues in the CDR3. V dropped 5 bases and J dropped 3 bases, with 4 bases sitting between them. CDR3 in amino acids: CASSWDTGELFF. For the CDR3, the DNA is TGTGCCAGTAGTTGGGACACCGGGGAGCTGTTTTTT.

This clonotype was recorded many times. The chain carries TRBV5-1 and TRBJ2-2; possibly TRBD2 for D (6 bases). The CDR3 sequence is 17 residues long. Germline values: CDR1 SGHRS, CDR2 YFSETQ. Trimming took 1 base from V and 1 from J, leaving 14 bases between them. The DNA of the CDR3 is TGCGCCAGCAGCTTGAGAAGTGGGGGGATGAACACCGGGGAGCTGTTTTTT. It codes for CASSLRSGGMNTGELFF.

This clonotype has ten or more counts. V and J are TRBV18 and TRBJ1-1; TRBD1 is a possible D gene (6 bases). This CDR3 has 16 amino acids. The germline V gene encodes CDR1 KGHSH and CDR2 LQKENI. Between the trimmed V and J ends, which lost 4 bases and 3 bases, there was a span of 18 bases. In DNA form, the CDR3 reads TGTGCCAGCTCACATCGACAGAGAGAGGGGGACACTGAAGCTTTCTTT. Translating gives CASSHRQREGDTEAFF.

Worth noting for this clonotype: A far larger clone is only one base removed, so a read error is likely. This sequence joins TRBV5-8 and TRBJ2-5; D gene ambiguous. The germline gives CDR1 SGHTS, CDR2 YDEGEE. The CDR3 runs 14 residues. V lost 1 base and J 2 bases, leaving 9 bases between the germline ends. This chain's CDR3 is CASSLFSRQETQYF. CDR3 nucleotide sequence: TGTGCCAGCAGCTTGTTCAGCAGGCAAGAGACCCAGTACTTC.

This clonotype came up many times. This chain uses TRBV6-1 with TRBJ1-5, with 8 bases matching TRBD1. This CDR3 contains 16 residues. Germline assignment: CDR1 MNHNS and CDR2 SASEGT. V shed 6 bases, J shed 5 bases, and the junction held 12 bases outside the gene matches. Written as DNA, the CDR3 is TGTGCCAGCAGAACTCTCAGGGGGCCCTTGGATCAGCCCCAGCATTTT. It yields the protein CASRTLRGPLDQPQHF.

This chain connects TRBV19 to TRBJ2-1, with TRBD1 matching 7 bases. CDR1 and CDR2 (germline): LNHDA, SQIVND (reference sequence). The V and J ends lost 11 bases and 0 bases, in that order; junction bases with no gene match: 7. This CDR3 contains 14 residues. CDR3 DNA: TGTGCCGTTAGACCAGGGGGCTCCTACAATGAGCAGTTCTTC. Protein product: CAVRPGGSYNEQFF. Full variable domain (rest looked up from reference TRBV19 and TRBJ2-1): DGGITQSPKYLFRKEGQNVTLSCEQNLNHDAMYWYRQDPGQGLRLIYYSQIVNDFQKGDIAEGYSVSREKKESFPLTVTSAQKNPTAFYLCAVRPGGSYNEQFFGPGTRLTVL.

This clonotype has at least ten counts. This sequence joins TRBV6-1 and TRBJ2-1; a weak D match, TRBD1 (6 bases). This CDR3 spans 15 amino acids. In germline, CDR1 is MNHNS, CDR2 SASEGT. V dropped 7 bases and J dropped 6 bases, with 19 bases sitting between them. CDR3 in DNA: TGTGCCAGCACCCCCGCCGGTGCAGGGGTCAATGAGCAGTTCTTC. It codes for CASTPAGAGVNEQFF.

This clonotype was recorded at least ten times. The chain uses TRBV18 and TRBJ2-7; D is perhaps TRBD1 (6 bases). This CDR3 is built from 15 residues. Trimming removed 5 bases at V and 5 bases at J, with 19 bases between. CDR1 KGHSH and CDR2 LQKENI come from the germline V gene. The CDR3 DNA reads TGTGCCAGCTCATTCCAGGGGACGCCAGTGGACGAGCAGTACTTC. Its protein product is CASSFQGTPVDEQYF. Using reference TRBV18 and TRBJ2-7 for the parts outside the CDR3, the full variable domain is NAGVMQNPRHLVRRRGQEARLRCSPMKGHSHVYWYRQLPEEGLKFMVYLQKENIIDESGMPKERFSAEFPKEGPSILRIQQVVRGDSAAYFCASSFQGTPVDEQYFGPGTRLTVT.

This clonotype was seen a handful of times. The V and J genes are TRBV11-2 and TRBJ1-1; D gene unclear. Germline CDR1 SGHAT, CDR2 FQNNGV. Deletions cut 3 bases from V and 0 bases from J, with 11 bases between. The CDR3 has 15 residues. CDR3 DNA sequence: TGTGCCAGCAGCTTCCGAGGGAGAGTGAACACTGAAGCTTTCTTT. Amino acids: CASSFRGRVNTEAFF.

This clonotype was observed at least ten times. The CDR3 protein is CASSQVTSGGTRQETQYF. The DNA of the CDR3 is TGTGCCAGCAGCCAAGTAACTAGCGGGGGGACACGACAAGAGACCCAGTACTTC. This sequence joins TRBV3-1 and TRBJ2-5; 12 nucleotides agree with TRBD2. The CDR3 is 18 amino acids. The V and J ends lost 1 base and 2 bases, in that order; junction bases with no gene match: 8. Germline V gene sequence: CDR1 LGHDT, CDR2 YNNKEL (reference sequence).

This clonotype was counted at least ten times. The chain links TRBV7-2 to TRBJ1-5; possible D gene TRBD1, 5 bases. CDR3 size: 14 residues. CDR1 and CDR2 from the germline V gene are SGHTA and FQGNSA. Between the trimmed V and J ends, which lost 3 bases and 6 bases, there was a span of 12 bases. This CDR3 reads CASSLGREGQPQHF. The CDR3 DNA reads TGTGCCAGCAGCTTGGGCAGGGAGGGTCAGCCCCAGCATTTT. The whole variable domain, remainder taken from reference TRBV7-2 and TRBJ1-5, is GAGVSQSPSNKVTEKGKDVELRCDPISGHTALYWYRQSLGQGLEFLIYFQGNSAPDKSGLPSDRFSAERTGGSVSTLTIQRTQQEDSAVYLCASSLGREGQPQHFGDGTRLSIL.

V is TRBV6-2 or TRBV6-3 and J is TRBJ2-5; possible D gene TRBD1, 6 bases. This CDR3 comprises 18 residues. Per the germline V gene, CDR1 is MNHEY and CDR2 is SVGEGT. V shed 0 bases and J shed 1 base, with 18 bases lying between them. The CDR3 sequence is CASSYSRDTGHLQETQYF. The CDR3 nucleotides read TGTGCCAGCAGTTACTCGAGGGACACCGGACACCTCCAAGAGACCCAGTACTTC.

This clonotype occurred many times. This chain connects TRBV25-1 to TRBJ1-1; 7 bases are a match to TRBD1. The V segment lost 2 bases and the J segment 0 bases; nucleotides outside the gene matches: 9. The germline CDR1 and CDR2 sequences are MGHDK and SYGVNS. CDR3 size: 17 residues. The CDR3 DNA follows: TGTGCCAGCAGTGAACGGGACAGCAGAACATTGAACACTGAAGCTTTCTTT. Amino acids: CASSERDSRTLNTEAFF.

This clonotype has a count of ten or more. The V and J genes are TRBV12-3 or TRBV12-4 and TRBJ1-5; D unresolved. The ends were cut back, 4 bases at V and 7 bases at J, with 14 bases in the middle. This CDR3 has 14 residues. CDR3 protein: CASSSFPFYQPQHF. DNA for the CDR3: TGTGCCAGCAGTTCTTTCCCGTTCTACCAGCCCCAGCATTTT.

There are many counts of this clonotype. The gene calls are TRBV30 and TRBJ1-1, with D perhaps matching TRBD1 (6 bases). Germline V CDR1 and CDR2: GTSNPN, SVGIG (reference sequence). The CDR3 loop spans 14 amino acids. Trimming took 1 base from V and 6 from J, leaving 15 bases between them. CDR3 residues: CAWSEGQTLAEAFF. In DNA, the CDR3 is TGTGCCTGGAGTGAAGGACAGACTTTGGCTGAAGCTTTCTTT. Full variable domain (outside the CDR3, taken from reference TRBV30 and TRBJ1-1): SQTIHQWPATLVQPVGSPLSLECTVEGTSNPNLYWYRQAAGRGLQLLFYSVGIGQISSEVPQNLSASRPQDRQFILSSKKLLLSDSGFYLCAWSEGQTLAEAFFGQGTRLTVV.

The rearrangement joins TRBV3-1 to TRBJ1-6; no reliable D call. V lost 5 bases and J lost 7, with 12 bases in between. Germline CDR1 is LGHDT and CDR2 is YNNKEL (reference sequence). This CDR3 contains 14 residues. CDR3 in DNA: TGTGCCAGCAGCTCCTCGGGCGGGAATTCACCCCTCCACTTT. It yields the protein CASSSSGGNSPLHF.

The chain has TRBV6-1 and TRBJ1-1; no clear D. This CDR3 comprises 13 residues. V was pared by 5 bases and J by 1 base, with 8 bases between. Germline values: CDR1 MNHNS, CDR2 SASEGT. CDR3 sequence: CASSRLRNTEAFF. In DNA, the CDR3 is TGTGCCAGCAGTCGACTGAGGAACACTGAAGCTTTCTTT.

This clonotype occurred many times. This rearrangement joins TRBV5-1 to TRBJ2-7; no definite D call. This CDR3 comprises 12 residues. V was pared by 1 base and J by 5 bases, with 7 bases between. CDR1 is SGHRS, CDR2 YFSETQ, per germline. CDR3 residues: CASSLPSDEQYF. The CDR3 nucleotides are TGCGCCAGCAGCTTGCCGTCCGACGAGCAGTACTTC.

This chain uses TRBV28 with TRBJ1-2, with TRBD1 as a possible D gene (5 bases). V lost 5 bases and J 5 bases, leaving 12 bases between the germline ends. This CDR3 has 13 amino acids. Germline loops: CDR1 MDHEN, CDR2 SYDVKM. CDR3 in amino acids: CASSNGRVYGYTF. The CDR3 nucleotides read TGTGCCAGCAGTAACGGCAGGGTTTATGGCTACACCTTC.

There are many counts of this clonotype. V usage is TRBV2 and J usage is TRBJ1-2; D gene ambiguous. Per the germline V gene, CDR1 is SNHLY and CDR2 is FYNNEI. This CDR3 spans 13 amino acids. With 8 bases removed from V and 0 bases from J, the gap between germline ends came to 10 bases. The CDR3 DNA reads as TGTGCCAGCCGAGACGGGGCTAACTATGGCTACACCTTC. Amino acids: CASRDGANYGYTF.

Ten or more counts support this clonotype. The chain is built from TRBV7-2 and TRBJ2-7; weak D call: TRBD1 (5 bases). V was cut by 1 base and J by 3 bases, with 13 bases left in between. The CDR3 is 15 amino acids. CDR1 is SGHTA, CDR2 FQGNSA, per germline. CDR3 amino acids: CASSLGQGVYYEQYF. Written as DNA, the CDR3 is TGTGCCAGCAGCTTAGGCCAGGGCGTATACTACGAGCAGTACTTC.

Many counts were recorded for this clonotype. The chain combines TRBV6-2 or TRBV6-3 with TRBJ1-5; 7 bases are a match to TRBD1. Losses at the gene ends were 8 bases for V and 7 bases for J; bases not matched to a gene: 8. CDR1 MNHEY and CDR2 SVGEGT come from the germline V gene. The CDR3 is made up of 13 amino acids. The CDR3 DNA follows: TGTGCCAGCGGACAGGTCTTAGGCCAGCCCCAGCATTTT. This sequence encodes CASGQVLGQPQHF.

This chain joins TRBV7-2 and TRBJ1-5; 8 nucleotides align to TRBD1. The CDR3 runs 14 residues. Germline V gives CDR1 SGHTA, CDR2 FQGNSA. The trim removed 5 bases at V and 7 bases at J, leaving 7 bases unmatched. CDR3 nucleotides: TGTGCCAGCAGCCCCGGGCCAGGGGGCCAGCCCCAGCATTTT. Protein: CASSPGPGGQPQHF.

This clonotype was observed a single time. The V gene is TRBV7-3, the J gene TRBJ2-1; D remains ambiguous. This CDR3 comprises 14 residues. V shed 5 bases and J shed 2 bases, with 10 bases lying between them. CDR1 is SGHTA, CDR2 FQGTGA, per germline. CDR3 sequence (DNA): TGTGCCAGCAGCACCTACGGAACCTACAATGAGCAGTTCTTC. This codes for CASSTYGTYNEQFF.

This clonotype showed up just a few times. The chain employs TRBV28 and TRBJ1-6; 12 bases are shared with TRBD1. CDR3 length: 16 amino acids. Germline loops: CDR1 MDHEN, CDR2 SYDVKM. Unmatched junction bases numbered 7, after V lost 3 bases and J lost 10 bases. This chain's CDR3 is CASSFGYGTGGSPLHF. CDR3 in DNA: TGTGCCAGCAGTTTCGGGTACGGGACAGGGGGCTCACCCCTCCACTTT.

This clonotype was detected many times. V usage is TRBV5-1 and J usage is TRBJ1-1; 9 bases match TRBD1. Germline V lookup: CDR1 SGHRS, CDR2 YFSETQ. This CDR3 contains 14 residues. Trimming removed 4 bases from V and 6 bases from J; junction bases left unmatched: 7. The CDR3 is CASSSRDRVSEAFF. The DNA for the CDR3 is TGCGCCAGCAGCAGCCGGGACAGGGTCTCTGAAGCTTTCTTT.

This chain links TRBV7-9 with TRBJ1-1; the D is unclear. The CDR3 sequence is 15 residues long. CDR1 and CDR2 (germline): SEHNR, FQNEAQ (reference sequence). V was clipped by 1 base and J by 4 bases, with 13 bases between them. In DNA form, the CDR3 reads TGTGCCAGCAGCTTAGTAGGCCAGGTCGTCACTGAAGCTTTCTTT. It specifies CASSLVGQVVTEAFF.

This clonotype was seen repeatedly, ten times or more. The V and J genes are TRBV5-1 and TRBJ2-7, with TRBD2 matching over 9 bases. Germline CDR1 SGHRS, CDR2 YFSETQ. Losses at the gene ends were 0 bases for V and 5 bases for J; bases not matched to a gene: 3. CDR3 length: 14 residues. The CDR3 DNA follows: TGCGCCAGCAGCTTGGTAGCGGGGGTCAACGAGCAGTACTTC. Protein: CASSLVAGVNEQYF.